The sequence of this TCR beta chain was determined in a study of blood T cell repertoires in COVID-19. Looking at the study overall: Researchers got acute and convalescent COVID-19 samples from the United States, Italy and Spain. From T cells, B-cell-depleted T cells, or PBMCs came the material, which was cDNA or gDNA.

This CDR3 contains 17 residues. V was trimmed by 4 bases and J by 0 bases, leaving 18 bases between them. Germline lookup yields CDR1 MNHNS and CDR2 SASEGT. How the authors handled the data: Estimation of nucleated cell counts relied on the amplification of reference gene primers. Generated by immunoSEQ multiplex PCR, the TCRdb table keeps only in-frame clones and is missing some. V and J calls and clone size are those listed in that table; D and trimming were worked out from the DNA. Of about 42,000 clones listed, 80% to 90% are singletons. The rearrangement joins TRBV6-1 to TRBJ2-5; possibly TRBD2 for D (6 bases). Material for sequencing was peripheral blood. This receptor was obtained from a man aged 25 to 40 with active or convalescent COVID-19. The CDR3 loop is CASSAYRPGGYQETQYF. The CDR3 nucleotides read TGTGCCAGCAGTGCTTACAGACCCGGGGGTTACCAAGAGACCCAGTACTTC.